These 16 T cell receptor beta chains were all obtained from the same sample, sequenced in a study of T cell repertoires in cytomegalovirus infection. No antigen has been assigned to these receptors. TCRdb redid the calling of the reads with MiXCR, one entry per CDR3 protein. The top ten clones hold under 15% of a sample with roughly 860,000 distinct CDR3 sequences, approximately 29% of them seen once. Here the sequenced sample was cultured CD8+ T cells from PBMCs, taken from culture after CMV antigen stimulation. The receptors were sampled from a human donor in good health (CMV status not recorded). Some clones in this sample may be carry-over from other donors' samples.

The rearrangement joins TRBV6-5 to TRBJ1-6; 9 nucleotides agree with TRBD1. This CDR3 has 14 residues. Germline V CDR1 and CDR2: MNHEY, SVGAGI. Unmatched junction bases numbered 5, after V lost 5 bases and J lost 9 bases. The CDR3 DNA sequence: TGTGCCAGCAGTCGGGGACAGGGCGGTTCACCCCTCCACTTT. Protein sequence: CASSRGQGGSPLHF.

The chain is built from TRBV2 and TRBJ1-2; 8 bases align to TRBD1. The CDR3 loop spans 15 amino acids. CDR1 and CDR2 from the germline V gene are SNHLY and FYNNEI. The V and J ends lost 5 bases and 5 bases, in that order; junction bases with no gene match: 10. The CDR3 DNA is TGTGCCAGCAGTCATACAGGACAGGGACGATATGGCTACACCTTC. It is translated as CASSHTGQGRYGYTF.

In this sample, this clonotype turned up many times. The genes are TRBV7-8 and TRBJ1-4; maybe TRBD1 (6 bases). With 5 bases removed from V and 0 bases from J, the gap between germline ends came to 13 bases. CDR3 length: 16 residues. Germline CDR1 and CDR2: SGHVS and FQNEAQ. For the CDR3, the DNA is TGTGCCAGCAGCCCTACAGGGATCGCAACTAATGAAAAACTGTTTTTT. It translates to CASSPTGIATNEKLFF.

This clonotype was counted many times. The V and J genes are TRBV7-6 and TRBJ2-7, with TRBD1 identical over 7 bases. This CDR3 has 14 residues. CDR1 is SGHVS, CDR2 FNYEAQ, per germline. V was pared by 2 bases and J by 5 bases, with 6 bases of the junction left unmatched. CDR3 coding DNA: TGTGCCAGCAGCTTAAGGACAGGAGGCCACGAGCAGTACTTC. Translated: CASSLRTGGHEQYF.

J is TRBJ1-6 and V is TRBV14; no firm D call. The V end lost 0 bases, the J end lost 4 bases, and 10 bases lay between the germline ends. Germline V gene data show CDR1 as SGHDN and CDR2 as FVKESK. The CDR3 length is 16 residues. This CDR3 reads CASSQDRGLYNSPLHF. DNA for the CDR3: TGTGCCAGCAGCCAAGATCGCGGGTTGTATAATTCACCCCTCCACTTT.

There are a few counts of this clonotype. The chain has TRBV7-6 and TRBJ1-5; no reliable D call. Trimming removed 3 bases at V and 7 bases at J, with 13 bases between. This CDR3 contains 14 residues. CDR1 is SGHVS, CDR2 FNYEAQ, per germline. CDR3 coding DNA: TGTGCCAGCAGCTTCCCGGGAGAGGGACAGCCCCAGCATTTT. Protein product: CASSFPGEGQPQHF.

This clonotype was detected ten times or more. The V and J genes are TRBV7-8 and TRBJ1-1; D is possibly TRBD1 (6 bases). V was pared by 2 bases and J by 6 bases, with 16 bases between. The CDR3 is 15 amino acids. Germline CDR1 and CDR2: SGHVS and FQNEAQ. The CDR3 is CASSLTGTEISEAFF. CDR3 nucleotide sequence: TGTGCCAGCAGCTTAACAGGGACCGAGATCTCTGAAGCTTTCTTT. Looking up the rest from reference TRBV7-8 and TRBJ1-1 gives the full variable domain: GAGVSQSPRYKVAKRGQDVALRCDPISGHVSLFWYQQALGQGPEFLTYFQNEAQLDKSGLPSDRFFAERPEGSVSTLKIQRTQQEDSAVYLCASSLTGTEISEAFFGQGTRLTVV.

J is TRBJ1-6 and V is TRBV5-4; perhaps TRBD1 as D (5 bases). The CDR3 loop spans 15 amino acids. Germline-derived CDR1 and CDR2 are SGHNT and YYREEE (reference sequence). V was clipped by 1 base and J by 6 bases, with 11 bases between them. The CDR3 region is CASSLPGPSNSPLHF. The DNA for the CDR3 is TGTGCCAGCAGCTTGCCGGGACCTTCTAATTCACCCCTCCACTTT.

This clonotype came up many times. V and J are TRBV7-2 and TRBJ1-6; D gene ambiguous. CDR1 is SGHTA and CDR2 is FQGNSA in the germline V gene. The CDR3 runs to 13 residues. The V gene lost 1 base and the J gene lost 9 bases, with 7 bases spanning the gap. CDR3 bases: TGTGCCAGCAGCTTAGGTGCTAGTTCACCCCTCCACTTT. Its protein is CASSLGASSPLHF.

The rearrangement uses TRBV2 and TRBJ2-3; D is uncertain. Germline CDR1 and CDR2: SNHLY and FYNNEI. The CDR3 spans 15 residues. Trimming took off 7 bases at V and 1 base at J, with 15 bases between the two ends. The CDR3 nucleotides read TGTGCCAGCATCGGAGCCGGAAGGGGCACAGATACGCAGTATTTT. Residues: CASIGAGRGTDTQYF.

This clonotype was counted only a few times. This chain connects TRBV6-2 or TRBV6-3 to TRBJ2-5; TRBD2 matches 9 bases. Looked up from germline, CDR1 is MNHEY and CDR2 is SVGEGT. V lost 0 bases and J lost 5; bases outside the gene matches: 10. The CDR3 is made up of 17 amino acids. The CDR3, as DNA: TGTGCCAGCAGTTACTCGGTCGCTAGCGGGAAACGGGAGACCCAGTACTTC. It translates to CASSYSVASGKRETQYF.

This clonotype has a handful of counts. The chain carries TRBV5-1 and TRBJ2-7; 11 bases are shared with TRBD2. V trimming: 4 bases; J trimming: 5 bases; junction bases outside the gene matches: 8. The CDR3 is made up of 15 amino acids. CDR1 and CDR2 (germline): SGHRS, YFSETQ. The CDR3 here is CASSETGLAANEQYF. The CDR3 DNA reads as TGCGCCAGCAGCGAAACGGGACTAGCGGCCAACGAGCAGTACTTC. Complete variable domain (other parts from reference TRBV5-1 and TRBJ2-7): KAGVTQTPRYLIKTRGQQVTLSCSPISGHRSVSWYQQTPGQGLQFLFEYFSETQRNKGNFPGRFSGRQFSNSRSEMNVSTLELGDSALYLCASSETGLAANEQYFGPGTRLTVT.

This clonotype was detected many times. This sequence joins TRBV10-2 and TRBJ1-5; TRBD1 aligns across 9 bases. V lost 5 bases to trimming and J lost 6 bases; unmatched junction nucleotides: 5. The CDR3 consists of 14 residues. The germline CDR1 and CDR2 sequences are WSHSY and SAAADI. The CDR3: CASSPDRGGQPQHF. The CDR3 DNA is TGCGCCAGCAGTCCGGACAGGGGAGGTCAGCCCCAGCATTTT.

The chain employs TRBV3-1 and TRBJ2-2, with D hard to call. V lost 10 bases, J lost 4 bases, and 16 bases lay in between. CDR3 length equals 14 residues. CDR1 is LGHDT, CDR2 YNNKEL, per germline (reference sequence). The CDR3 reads CANKDLDPTGELFF. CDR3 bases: TGTGCCAACAAGGACCTAGACCCCACCGGGGAGCTGTTTTTT. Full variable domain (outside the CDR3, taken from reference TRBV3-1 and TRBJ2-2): DTAVSQTPKYLVTQMGNDKSIKCEQNLGHDTMYWYKQDSKKFLKIMFSYNNKELIINETVPNRFSPKSPDKAHLNLHINSLELGDSAVYFCANKDLDPTGELFFGEGSRLTVL.

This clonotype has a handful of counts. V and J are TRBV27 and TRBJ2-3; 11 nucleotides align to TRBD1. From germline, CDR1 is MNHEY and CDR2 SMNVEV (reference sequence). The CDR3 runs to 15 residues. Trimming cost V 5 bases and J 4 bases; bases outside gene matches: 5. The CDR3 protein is CASSPRDRGADTQYF. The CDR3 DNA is TGTGCCAGCAGTCCCCGGGACAGGGGGGCAGATACGCAGTATTTT.

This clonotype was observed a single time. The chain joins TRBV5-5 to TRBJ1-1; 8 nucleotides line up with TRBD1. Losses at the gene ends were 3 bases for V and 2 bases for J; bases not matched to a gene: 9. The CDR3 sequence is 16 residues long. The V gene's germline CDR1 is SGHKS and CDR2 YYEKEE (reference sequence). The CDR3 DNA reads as TGTGCCAGCAGCTGGGATGCCGGGACAGGAAACACTGAAGCTTTCTTT. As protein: CASSWDAGTGNTEAFF.